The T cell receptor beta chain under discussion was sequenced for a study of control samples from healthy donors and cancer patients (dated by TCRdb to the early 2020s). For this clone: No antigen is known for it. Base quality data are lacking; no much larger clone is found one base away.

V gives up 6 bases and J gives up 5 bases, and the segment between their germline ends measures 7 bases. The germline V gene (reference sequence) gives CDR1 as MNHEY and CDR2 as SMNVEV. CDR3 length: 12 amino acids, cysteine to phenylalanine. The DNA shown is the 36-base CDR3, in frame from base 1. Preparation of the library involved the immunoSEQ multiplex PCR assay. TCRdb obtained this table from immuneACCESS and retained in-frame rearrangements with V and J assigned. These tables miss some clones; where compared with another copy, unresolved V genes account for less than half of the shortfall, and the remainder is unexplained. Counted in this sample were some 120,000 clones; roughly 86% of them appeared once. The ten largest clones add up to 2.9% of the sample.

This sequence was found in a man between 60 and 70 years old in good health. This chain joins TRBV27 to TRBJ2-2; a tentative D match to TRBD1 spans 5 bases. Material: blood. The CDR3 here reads CASRGRTGELFF. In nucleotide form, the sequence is TGTGCCAGCAGGGGGCGGACCGGGGAGCTGTTTTTT.